Listed here are 14 T cell receptor beta chains from one sample, sequenced in a study of T cells in Graves' hyperthyroidism and ophthalmopathy. RNA transcripts were the template for amplifying TCR beta CDR3 regions. Primed by the HTBI set, a first-round RT-PCR was run on the TCR CDR3. TCRdb recomputed calls from the multiplex PCR reads with MiXCR, one row per CDR3 protein. The sample consists of under 400,000 distinct CDR3 sequences, about a sixth of them appearing once. The sample comprised blood. The origin of the receptors is a woman aged 35 to 49 with Graves' ophthalmopathy.

This clonotype was recorded at least ten times. The chain has TRBV19 and TRBJ1-3; D call uncertain. Trimming shortened V by 11 bases and J by 8 bases, and 13 bases separated the two germline ends. This CDR3 contains 11 residues. Germline lookup yields CDR1 LNHDA and CDR2 SQIVND (reference sequence). The CDR3 nucleotides are TGTGCCGTCGACTCTAGGGACACCATATATTTT. This codes for CAVDSRDTIYF.

The chain employs TRBV19 and TRBJ1-1; D may be TRBD1 (5 bases). V was clipped by 2 bases and J by 0 bases, with 10 bases between them. The CDR3 sequence is 15 residues long. The germline CDR1 and CDR2 sequences are LNHDA and SQIVND (reference sequence). Here the CDR3 reads CASSIKGLLNTEAFF. For the CDR3, the DNA is TGTGCCAGTAGTATAAAGGGACTGTTGAACACTGAAGCTTTCTTT.

At least ten counts were recorded for this clonotype. The V and J genes are TRBV6-2 or TRBV6-3 and TRBJ1-5; D might be TRBD1 (6 bases). V lost 6 bases to trimming and J lost 7 bases, with 10 bases between them. CDR1 is MNHEY, CDR2 SVGEGT, per germline. The CDR3 length is 12 residues. This CDR3 reads CASSSGTQPQHF. The CDR3 DNA sequence: TGTGCCAGCAGCTCCGGGACACAGCCCCAGCATTTT.

This clonotype was observed many times. The gene calls are TRBV11-2 and TRBJ2-7; D remains unclear. The CDR3 has 12 amino acids. V was cut by 3 bases and J by 6 bases, with 9 bases left in between. Germline CDR1 and CDR2: SGHAT and FQNNGV. This chain's CDR3 is CASSFSKSEQYF. For the CDR3, the DNA is TGTGCCAGCAGCTTTAGTAAGAGCGAGCAGTACTTC.

This clonotype was found many times. This chain uses TRBV3-1 with TRBJ2-7; 7 bases line up with TRBD1. The germline V gene has CDR1 LGHDT and CDR2 YNNKEL (reference sequence). J lost 2 bases, V lost 1 base, and 5 bases had no gene match. This CDR3 is 15 amino acids long. The CDR3 sequence: CASSQVPQGAYEQYF. In DNA, the CDR3 is TGTGCCAGCAGCCAAGTCCCCCAGGGGGCCTACGAGCAGTACTTC.

This clonotype has a handful of counts. The chain joins TRBV12-3 or TRBV12-4 to TRBJ2-5; 11 bases are a match to TRBD2. CDR3 length equals 15 residues. The V gene end was trimmed by 2 bases and the J gene end by 4 bases; junction bases not matched to a gene: 3. CDR3 sequence reads: CASSLPTSGGETQYF. The CDR3 nucleotides read TGTGCCAGCAGTTTACCTACTAGCGGGGGAGAGACCCAGTACTTC.

This clonotype was counted at least ten times. The chain couples TRBV7-9 to TRBJ2-2; D gene uncertain. Per the germline V gene, CDR1 is SEHNR and CDR2 is FQNEAQ (reference sequence). The CDR3 is made up of 13 amino acids. V lost 3 bases, J lost 7 bases, and 9 bases lay in between. CDR3 in amino acids: CASSFPRVGELFF. In DNA form, the CDR3 reads TGTGCCAGCAGCTTTCCGCGTGTCGGGGAGCTGTTTTTT.

V gene TRBV6-2 or TRBV6-3 combines with J gene TRBJ1-5, with D perhaps matching TRBD1 (5 bases). The V end lost 2 bases, the J end lost 10 bases, and 18 bases lay between the germline ends. The CDR3 covers 15 residues. The V gene's germline CDR1 is MNHEY and CDR2 SVGEGT. The CDR3 is CASSYPGRRGQPQHF. As DNA, the CDR3 is TGTGCCAGCAGTTACCCTGGGAGGAGGGGTCAACCCCAGCATTTT.

There are many counts of this clonotype. J is TRBJ1-2 and V is TRBV24-1; weak D call: TRBD1 (6 bases). Germline-derived CDR1 and CDR2 are KGHDR and SFDVKD. The V end was cut by 10 bases, the J end by 4 bases, with 21 bases between. The CDR3 contains 15 residues. In nucleotides, the CDR3 is TGTGCCACGAAGACAGGTCGAGATGCGGGCTATGGCTACACCTTC. It translates to CATKTGRDAGYGYTF.

The chain employs TRBV29-1 and TRBJ2-5, with D perhaps TRBD2 (5 bases). Germline CDR1 and CDR2: SQVTM and ANQGSEA. V was shortened by 6 bases and J by 0 bases, with 14 bases between the two germline ends. The CDR3 is 14 residues long. The CDR3 nucleotides read TGCAGCGTCTCCCCTCGGGGTTACCAAGAGACCCAGTACTTC. Translated: CSVSPRGYQETQYF.

This clonotype was seen many times. The V and J genes are TRBV19 and TRBJ2-2, with TRBD2 identical over 12 bases. In germline, CDR1 is LNHDA, CDR2 SQIVND (reference sequence). The V gene end was trimmed by 5 bases and the J gene end by 1 base; junction bases not matched to a gene: 5. The CDR3 has 17 amino acids. CDR3 sequence (DNA): TGTGCCAGTAGTCCGGGACTAGCGGGCCTGAACACCGGGGAGCTGTTTTTT. Its translation is CASSPGLAGLNTGELFF.

In regard to this clonotype: One junction end does not reproduce the germline sequence, and a read error may be involved. The rearrangement links TRBV11-2 to TRBJ2-7, with a possible D match to TRBD1 (6 bases). CDR3 length equals 14 residues. Germline CDR1 SGHAT, CDR2 FQNNGV. As DNA, the CDR3 is TGTGCCAGCAGCTTAACAAACAGGGTTGGCGAGCAGTCCTTC. Encoded protein: CASSLTNRVGEQSF.

This clonotype was recorded many times. This chain joins TRBV6-5 and TRBJ1-1, with 8 bases matching TRBD1. CDR3 length: 14 residues. Per the germline V gene, CDR1 is MNHEY and CDR2 is SVGAGI. Unmatched junction bases numbered 8, after V lost 6 bases and J lost 5 bases. This CDR3 reads CASRSGTGETEAFF. DNA for the CDR3: TGTGCCAGCAGATCAGGGACAGGTGAAACTGAAGCTTTCTTT.

The chain uses TRBV6-1 and TRBJ1-2, with D possibly matching TRBD1 (5 bases). Germline V lookup: CDR1 MNHNS, CDR2 SASEGT. The CDR3 extends over 14 amino acids. V lost 6 bases and J lost 0, with 11 bases in between. The CDR3 is CASSEPTANYGYTF. CDR3 DNA sequence: TGTGCCAGCAGCGAACCGACAGCTAACTATGGCTACACCTTC.